This section outlines one T cell receptor (beta chain) sequence together with its context. Its antigen is not identified. The data stem from a study of siplizumab effects on memory and regulatory T cells. Overall study findings and caveats: Naive T cells were seemingly more diverse than memory cells, and major contributions to the alloresponse seemed to be made by them. The majority of clones, roughly 75-97% of proliferating CD4+ or CD8+ clones, lacked an assignable naive or memory phenotype. Assignment to unstimulated subsets succeeded for only a minor fraction of the alloreactive clones.

CDR3 length equals 15 residues. From germline, CDR1 is SGHTA and CDR2 FQGTGA. V was pared by 0 bases and J by 4 bases, with 1 base of the junction left unmatched. Around 10^5 TCR templates per sample were sequenced. Profiling relied on immunoSEQ multiplex PCR, and the TCRdb table lists in-frame clones only, not all of them. The table shows around 100,000 clones, with about 94% occurring only once. The rearrangement links TRBV7-3 to TRBJ2-1, with 9 bases matching TRBD1. Sequencing was carried out using non-Treg CD4+ T cells sorted from blood. The receptor was derived from a human donor in good health. The CDR3 DNA reads TGTGCCAGCAGCTTAACCGGGACAGGGTACAATGAGCAGTTCTTC. This gives the protein CASSLTGTGYNEQFF.